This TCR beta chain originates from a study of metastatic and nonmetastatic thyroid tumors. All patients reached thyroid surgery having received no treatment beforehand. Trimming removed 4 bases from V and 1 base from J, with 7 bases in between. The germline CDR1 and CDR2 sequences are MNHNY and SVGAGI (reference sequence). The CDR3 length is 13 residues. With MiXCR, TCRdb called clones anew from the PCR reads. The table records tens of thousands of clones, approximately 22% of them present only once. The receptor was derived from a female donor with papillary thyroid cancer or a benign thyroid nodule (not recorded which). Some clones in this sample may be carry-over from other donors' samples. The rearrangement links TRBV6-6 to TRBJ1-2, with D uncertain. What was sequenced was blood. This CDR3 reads CASSSIHNYGYTF. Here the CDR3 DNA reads TGTGCCAGCAGTTCCATCCATAACTATGGCTACACCTTC.